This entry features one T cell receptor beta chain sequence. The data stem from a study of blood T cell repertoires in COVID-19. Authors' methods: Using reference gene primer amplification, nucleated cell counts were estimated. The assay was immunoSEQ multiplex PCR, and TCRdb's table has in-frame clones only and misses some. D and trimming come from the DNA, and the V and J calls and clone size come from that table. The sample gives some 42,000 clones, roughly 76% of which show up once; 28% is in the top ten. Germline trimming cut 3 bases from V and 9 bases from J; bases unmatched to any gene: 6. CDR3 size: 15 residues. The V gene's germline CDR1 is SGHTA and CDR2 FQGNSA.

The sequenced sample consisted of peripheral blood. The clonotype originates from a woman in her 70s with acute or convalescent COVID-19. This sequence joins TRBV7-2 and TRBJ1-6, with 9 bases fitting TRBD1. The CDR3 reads CASSFEGTGLSPLHF. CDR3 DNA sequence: TGTGCCAGCAGCTTCGAAGGGACAGGGCTTTCACCCCTCCACTTT.